This T cell receptor (beta chain) was profiled in a study of early T cells in non-severe SARS-CoV-2 infection. TCRdb re-called the 5' RACE reads through MiXCR, storing one row per CDR3 protein. Altogether around 82,000 distinct CDR3 sequences are present, about 11% being singletons, with the ten largest covering about 4.4%. Sequencing was carried out using whole blood. This clonotype originated in an adult who was a healthcare worker with PCR-confirmed SARS-CoV-2 infection or an uninfected control (not recorded which).

In DNA, the CDR3 is TGCAGTGCTGATCCCCCTTGGCCCCTCCTGAACACTGAAGCTTTCTTT. Residues: CSADPPWPLLNTEAFF. The chain carries TRBV20-1 and TRBJ1-1; D not resolved. The CDR3 sequence is 16 residues long. CDR1 DFQATT and CDR2 SNEGSKA come from the germline V gene (reference sequence). V shed 5 bases and J shed 0 bases, with 19 bases lying between them.